The clone carrying this T cell receptor beta chain was observed a handful of times. Its antigen is still unknown. The data were taken from a study of shared clonotypes between healthy human individuals. Study as a whole: Per donor, CD8 memory used one plate, CD8 naive used two, CD4 memory used three and CD4 naive used three. Points from the study as a whole: Naive subsets typically showed greater estimated richness than memory subsets. Sampling used blood alone; tissue repertoires probably differ.

The repertoire was sequenced with immunoSEQ multiplex PCR; TCRdb's copy has only in-frame clones and lacks some. The table lists roughly 1 million clones, more than 60% of them singletons, with nearly 1.5% in the top ten. CDR3 length: 17 amino acids. J was trimmed by 4 bases and V by 6 bases; bases with no gene match: 17. Germline V gene data show CDR1 as LNHDA and CDR2 as SQIVND (reference sequence). Naive CD45RA+ and memory CD45RA-negative subsets were split from CD4+ cells. The rearrangement links TRBV19 to TRBJ1-2; 7 nucleotides match TRBD1. The TCR sequence derives from a man younger than 30 in good health. The sequencing input was memory CD4+ T cells sorted from blood. Subset described: CD45RA-negative fraction. CDR3 in amino acids: CASSYPGAYTGVYGYTF. The CDR3 DNA sequence: TGTGCCAGTAGCTACCCAGGGGCGTATACAGGGGTCTATGGCTACACCTTC. The whole variable domain, remainder taken from reference TRBV19 and TRBJ1-2, is DGGITQSPKYLFRKEGQNVTLSCEQNLNHDAMYWYRQDPGQGLRLIYYSQIVNDFQKGDIAEGYSVSREKKESFPLTVTSAQKNPTAFYLCASSYPGAYTGVYGYTFGSGTRLTVV.